This TCR beta chain is from a study of cytomegalovirus exposure and HLA in healthy donors. Study background: Unique TCR beta sequences numbering around 110 million came from approximately 180 million T cells in an earlier analysis.

PCR was performed using 60 Vbeta and 13 Jbeta primers. TCRdb's copy holds only in-frame clones and misses some; the assay was immunoSEQ multiplex PCR. In the table there are about 86,000 clones, around 79% of which are singletons. Concerning this clone itself: At one boundary the junction diverges from the germline segment, which might be a read error.

The TCR comes from a woman aged 40 to 49 in good health and CMV-seropositive. The sample was PBMCs.

The CDR3 DNA sequence: TGTGCCGGTAGTATGGAGGGTTGGGGCAATCAGCCCCAGCATTTT. Amino acid sequence: CAGSMEGWGNQPQHF. The V call is TRBV19, the J call TRBJ1-5; D uncertain. Germline lookup yields CDR1 LNHDA and CDR2 SQIVND (reference sequence). The CDR3 consists of 15 residues.